The rows below give T cell receptor beta chains drawn from one sample of a study of blood T cell repertoires in COVID-19. Sequencing was performed with immunoSEQ multiplex PCR; in TCRdb, only in-frame clones are kept and a portion is missing. The sample carries approximately 120,000 clones, about 82% recorded once. Sample: peripheral blood. The receptor source for this set is a human donor in a cohort sampled during active COVID-19. Both conserved end residues are trimmed from each CDR3.

TRBV19	TRBJ1-2	ASRPLDRAYGYT
TRBV5-1	TRBJ2-7	ASSSLPSEQY
TRBV4-3	TRBJ1-2	ASSQAIGQGHGYT
TRBV18	TRBJ2-3	ASSPSRDRKPDTQY
TRBV11-2	TRBJ1-5	ASSAIQGGQPQH
TRBV7-8	TRBJ1-3	ASSLGAISSGNTIY
TRBV29-1	TRBJ1-1	SARGAMNTEAF
TRBV6-6	TRBJ2-4	ASSYSTGQAKNIQY
TRBV28	TRBJ1-1	ASSFNTEAF
TRBV6-2/TRBV6-3	TRBJ1-5	ASSYGQLNSNQPQH
TRBV19	TRBJ2-1	ASTSGRTYNEQF
TRBV7-8	TRBJ1-3	ASSRERGSGNTIY
TRBV27	TRBJ2-1	ASSPRSTSGTGNEQF
TRBV7-3	TRBJ2-3	ASSLAGAGTDTQY
TRBV7-9	TRBJ2-7	ASSSGLAGVSHYEQY
TRBV9	TRBJ1-6	ASSVETGKRNSPLH
TRBV11-2	TRBJ1-2	ASSLAGSAGYT
TRBV5-1	TRBJ1-3	ASSLAPGEAGNTIY
TRBV10-1	TRBJ2-7	ARNKDRAHEQY
TRBV11-2	TRBJ2-5	ASSLHPASQETQY
TRBV5-1	TRBJ2-4	ASSPAGALAKNIQY
TRBV6-6	TRBJ1-2	ASTFSGTAYGYT
TRBV10-1	TRBJ2-1	ASSESGGGFEQF
TRBV7-2	TRBJ2-3	ASSLALGTDTQY
TRBV2	TRBJ1-6	ASSGGQPNSPLH
TRBV10-2	TRBJ2-7	ASRLSGLAAYEQY
TRBV11-2	TRBJ1-5	ASSLDPRQPQH
TRBV7-9	TRBJ2-1	ASSPRTGGPLEEQF
TRBV12-3/TRBV12-4	TRBJ1-2	ASSLRRGYT
TRBV27	TRBJ2-1	ASSSIGTSGANEQF
TRBV7-8	TRBJ2-1	ASSPVAGGLYNEQF
TRBV2	TRBJ1-4	ASSDMNRGEHEKLF
TRBV19	TRBJ2-1	ASSQISQGAGEQF
TRBV11-3	TRBJ2-7	ASSYYRGIPYEQY
TRBV7-6	TRBJ1-6	ASSLAGQGNSPLH
TRBV6-5	TRBJ2-3	ASTTSGRTDTQY
TRBV15	TRBJ1-3	ATSRDSSSGNTIY
TRBV13	TRBJ2-7	ASSPIKQGAVYHEQY
TRBV28	TRBJ1-2	ASYRDSGGYT
TRBV24-1	TRBJ1-1	ATRPDSNTEAF
TRBV5-1	TRBJ2-5	ASSRDTGGRETQY
TRBV7-9	TRBJ2-5	ASSHGGPGIGETQY